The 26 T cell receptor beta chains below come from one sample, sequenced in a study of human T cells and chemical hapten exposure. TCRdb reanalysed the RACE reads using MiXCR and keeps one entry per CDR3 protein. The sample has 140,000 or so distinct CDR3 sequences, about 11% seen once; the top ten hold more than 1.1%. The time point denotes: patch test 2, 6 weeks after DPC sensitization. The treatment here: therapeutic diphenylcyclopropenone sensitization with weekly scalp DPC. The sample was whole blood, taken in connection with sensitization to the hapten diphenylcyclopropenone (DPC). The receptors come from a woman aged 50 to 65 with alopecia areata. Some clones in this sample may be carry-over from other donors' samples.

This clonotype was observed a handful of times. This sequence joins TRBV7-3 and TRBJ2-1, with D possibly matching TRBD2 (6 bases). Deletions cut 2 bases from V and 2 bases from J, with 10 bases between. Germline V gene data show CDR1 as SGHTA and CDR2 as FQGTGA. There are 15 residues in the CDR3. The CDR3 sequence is CASSLVRTTYNEQFF. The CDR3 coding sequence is TGTGCCAGCAGCTTAGTTAGGACTACCTACAATGAGCAGTTCTTC. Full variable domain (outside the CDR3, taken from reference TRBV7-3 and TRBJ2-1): GAGVSQTPSNKVTEKGKYVELRCDPISGHTALYWYRQSLGQGPEFLIYFQGTGAADDSGLPNDRFFAVRPEGSVSTLKIQRTERGDSAVYLCASSLVRTTYNEQFFGPGTRLTVL.

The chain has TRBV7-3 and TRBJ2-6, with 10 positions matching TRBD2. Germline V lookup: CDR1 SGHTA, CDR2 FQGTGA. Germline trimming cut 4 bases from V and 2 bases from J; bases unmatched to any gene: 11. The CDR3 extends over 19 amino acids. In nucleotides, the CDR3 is TGTGCCAGCAGCTCTTCCCCTAGCGGGAGACTTGCTGGGGCCAACGTCCTGACTTTC. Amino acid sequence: CASSSSPSGRLAGANVLTF.

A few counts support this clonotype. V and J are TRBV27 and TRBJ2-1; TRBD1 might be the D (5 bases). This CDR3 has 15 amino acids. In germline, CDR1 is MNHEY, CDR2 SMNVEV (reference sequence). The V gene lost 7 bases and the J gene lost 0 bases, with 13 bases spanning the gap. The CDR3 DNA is TGTGCCAGCACGCCAGGGATACGCTCCTACAATGAGCAGTTCTTC. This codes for CASTPGIRSYNEQFF.

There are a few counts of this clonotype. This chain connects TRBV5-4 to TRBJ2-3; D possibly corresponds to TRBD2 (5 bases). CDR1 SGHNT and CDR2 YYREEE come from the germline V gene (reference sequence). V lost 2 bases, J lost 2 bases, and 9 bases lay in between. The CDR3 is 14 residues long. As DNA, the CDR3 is TGTGCCAGCAGCTTAAGAGGGTTCACAGATACGCAGTATTTT. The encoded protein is CASSLRGFTDTQYF.

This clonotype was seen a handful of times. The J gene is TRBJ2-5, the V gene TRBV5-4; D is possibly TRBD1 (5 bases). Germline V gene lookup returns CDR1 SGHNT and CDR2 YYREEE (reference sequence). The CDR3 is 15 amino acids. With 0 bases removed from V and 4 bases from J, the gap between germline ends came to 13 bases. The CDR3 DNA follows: TGTGCCAGCAGCTTGGGGGGCCATCGTGGAGAGACCCAGTACTTC. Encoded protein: CASSLGGHRGETQYF.

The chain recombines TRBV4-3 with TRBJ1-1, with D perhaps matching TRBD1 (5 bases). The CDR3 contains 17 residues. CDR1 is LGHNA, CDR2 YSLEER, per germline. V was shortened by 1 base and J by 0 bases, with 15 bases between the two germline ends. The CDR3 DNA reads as TGCGCCAGCAGCCAAGTCCGGGGGACGGGTATGAACACTGAAGCTTTCTTT. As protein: CASSQVRGTGMNTEAFF.

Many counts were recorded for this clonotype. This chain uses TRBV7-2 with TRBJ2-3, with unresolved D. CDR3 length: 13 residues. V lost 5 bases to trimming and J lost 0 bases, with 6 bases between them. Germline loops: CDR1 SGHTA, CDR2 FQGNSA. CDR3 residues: CASSKQSTDTQYF. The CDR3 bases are TGTGCCAGCAGCAAACAGAGCACAGATACGCAGTATTTT. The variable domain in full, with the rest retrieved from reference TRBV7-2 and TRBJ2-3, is GAGVSQSPSNKVTEKGKDVELRCDPISGHTALYWYRQSLGQGLEFLIYFQGNSAPDKSGLPSDRFSAERTGGSVSTLTIQRTQQEDSAVYLCASSKQSTDTQYFGPGTRLTVL.

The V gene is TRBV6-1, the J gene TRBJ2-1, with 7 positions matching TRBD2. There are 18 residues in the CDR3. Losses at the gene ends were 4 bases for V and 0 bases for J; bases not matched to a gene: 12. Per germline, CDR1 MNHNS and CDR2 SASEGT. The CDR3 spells CASSANSGPYSSYNEQFF. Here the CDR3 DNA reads TGTGCCAGCAGTGCTAATAGCGGGCCTTATAGCTCCTACAATGAGCAGTTCTTC.

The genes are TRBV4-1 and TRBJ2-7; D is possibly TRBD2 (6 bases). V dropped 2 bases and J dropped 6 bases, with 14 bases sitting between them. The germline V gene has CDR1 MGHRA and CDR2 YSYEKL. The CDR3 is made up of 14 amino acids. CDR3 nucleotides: TGCGCCAGCAGCCAACTACTAACGGGAGCCGAGCAGTACTTC. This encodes CASSQLLTGAEQYF.

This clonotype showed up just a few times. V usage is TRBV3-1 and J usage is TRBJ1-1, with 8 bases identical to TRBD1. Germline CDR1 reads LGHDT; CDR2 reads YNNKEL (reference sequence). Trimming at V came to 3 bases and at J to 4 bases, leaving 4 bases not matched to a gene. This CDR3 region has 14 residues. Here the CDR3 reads CASSHQTGGTEAFF. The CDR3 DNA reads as TGTGCCAGCAGCCACCAAACAGGGGGCACTGAAGCTTTCTTT.

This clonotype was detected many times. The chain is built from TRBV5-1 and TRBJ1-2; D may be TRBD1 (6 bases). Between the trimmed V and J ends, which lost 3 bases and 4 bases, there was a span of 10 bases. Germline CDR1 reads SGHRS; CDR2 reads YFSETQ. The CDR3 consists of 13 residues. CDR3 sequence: CASSWDKSYGYTF. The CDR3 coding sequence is TGCGCCAGCAGCTGGGACAAATCCTATGGCTACACCTTC.

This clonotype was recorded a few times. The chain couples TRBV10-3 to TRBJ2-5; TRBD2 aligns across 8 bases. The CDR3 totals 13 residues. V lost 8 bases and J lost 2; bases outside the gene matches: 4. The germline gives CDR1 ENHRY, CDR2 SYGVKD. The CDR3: CAIQGTSQETQYF. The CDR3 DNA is TGTGCCATCCAAGGGACTAGTCAAGAGACCCAGTACTTC.

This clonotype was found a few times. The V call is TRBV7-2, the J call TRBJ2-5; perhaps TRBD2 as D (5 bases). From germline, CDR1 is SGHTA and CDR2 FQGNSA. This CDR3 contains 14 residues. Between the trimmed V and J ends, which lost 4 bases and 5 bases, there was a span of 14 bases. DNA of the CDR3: TGTGCCAGCAGCTCCAACACCGGCGGGGAGACCCAGTACTTC. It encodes CASSSNTGGETQYF.

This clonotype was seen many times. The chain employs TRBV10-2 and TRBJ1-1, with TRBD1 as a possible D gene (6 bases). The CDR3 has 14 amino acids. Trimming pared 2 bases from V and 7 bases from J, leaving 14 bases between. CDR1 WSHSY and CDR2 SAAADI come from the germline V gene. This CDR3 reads CASSELQGRSEAFF. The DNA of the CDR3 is TGCGCCAGCAGTGAGCTACAGGGACGGAGTGAAGCTTTCTTT.

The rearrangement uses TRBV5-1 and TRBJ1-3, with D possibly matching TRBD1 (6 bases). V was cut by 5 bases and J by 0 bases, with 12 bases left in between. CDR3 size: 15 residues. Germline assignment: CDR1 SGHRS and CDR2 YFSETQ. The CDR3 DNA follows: TGCGCCAGCAGTAAGGACAGTCACTCTGGAAACACCATATATTTT. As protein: CASSKDSHSGNTIYF. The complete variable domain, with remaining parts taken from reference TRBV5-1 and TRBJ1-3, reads KAGVTQTPRYLIKTRGQQVTLSCSPISGHRSVSWYQQTPGQGLQFLFEYFSETQRNKGNFPGRFSGRQFSNSRSEMNVSTLELGDSALYLCASSKDSHSGNTIYFGEGSWLTVV.

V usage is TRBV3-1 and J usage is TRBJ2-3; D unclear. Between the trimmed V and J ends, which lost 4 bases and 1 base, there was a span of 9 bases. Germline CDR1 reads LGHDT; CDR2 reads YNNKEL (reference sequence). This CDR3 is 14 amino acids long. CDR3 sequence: CASSLNQGTDTQYF. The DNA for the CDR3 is TGTGCCAGCAGCCTAAACCAAGGCACAGATACGCAGTATTTT.

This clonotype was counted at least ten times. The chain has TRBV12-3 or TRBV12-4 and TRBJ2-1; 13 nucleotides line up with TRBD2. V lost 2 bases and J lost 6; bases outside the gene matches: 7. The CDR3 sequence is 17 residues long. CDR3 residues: CASSLRAGTSGVNEQFF. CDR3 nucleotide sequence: TGTGCCAGCAGTTTACGGGCCGGGACTAGCGGGGTCAATGAGCAGTTCTTC.

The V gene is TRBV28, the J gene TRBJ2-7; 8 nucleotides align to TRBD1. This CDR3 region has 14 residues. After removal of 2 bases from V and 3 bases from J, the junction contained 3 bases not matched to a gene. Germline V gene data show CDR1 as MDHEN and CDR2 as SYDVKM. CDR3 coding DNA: TGTGCCAGCAGTTTAGGGACAGGCCTCTACGAGCAGTACTTC. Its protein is CASSLGTGLYEQYF.

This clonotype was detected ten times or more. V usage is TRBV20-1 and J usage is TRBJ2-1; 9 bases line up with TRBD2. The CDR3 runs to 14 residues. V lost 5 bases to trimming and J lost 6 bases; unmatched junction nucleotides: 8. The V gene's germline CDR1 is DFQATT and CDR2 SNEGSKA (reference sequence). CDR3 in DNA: TGCAGTGCTGGGGGACTAGCTCCTGGCAATGAGCAGTTCTTC. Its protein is CSAGGLAPGNEQFF.

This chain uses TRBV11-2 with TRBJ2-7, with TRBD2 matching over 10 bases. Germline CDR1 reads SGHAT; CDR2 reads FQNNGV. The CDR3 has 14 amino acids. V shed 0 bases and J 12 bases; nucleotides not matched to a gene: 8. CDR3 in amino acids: CASSLEGLAEVLYF. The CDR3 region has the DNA TGTGCCAGCAGCTTAGAAGGACTAGCGGAAGTATTGTACTTC.

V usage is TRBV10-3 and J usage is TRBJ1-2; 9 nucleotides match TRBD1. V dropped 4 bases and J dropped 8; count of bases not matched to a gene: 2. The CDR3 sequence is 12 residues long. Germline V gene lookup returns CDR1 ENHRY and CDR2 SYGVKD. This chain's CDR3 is CAISGTGDGYTF. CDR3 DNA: TGTGCCATCAGTGGGACAGGGGACGGCTACACCTTC.

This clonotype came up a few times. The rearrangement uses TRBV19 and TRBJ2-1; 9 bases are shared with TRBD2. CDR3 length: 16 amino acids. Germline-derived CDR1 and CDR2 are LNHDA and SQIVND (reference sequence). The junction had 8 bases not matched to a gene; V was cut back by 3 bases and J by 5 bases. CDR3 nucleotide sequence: TGTGCCAGTAGTATGTGGGTAGCGGGGGTTGACAATGAGCAGTTCTTC. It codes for CASSMWVAGVDNEQFF.

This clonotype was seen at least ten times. The CDR3 nucleotides are TGTGCCTGGAGTGTACGGTGGCGGTTGGGGGATGAGCAGTTCTTC. Translated: CAWSVRWRLGDEQFF. The chain combines TRBV30 with TRBJ2-1; D possibly matches TRBD1 or TRBD2 (5 bases each). Germline assignment: CDR1 GTSNPN and CDR2 SVGIG (reference sequence). V was clipped by 0 bases and J by 8 bases, with 17 bases between them. The CDR3 runs 15 residues.

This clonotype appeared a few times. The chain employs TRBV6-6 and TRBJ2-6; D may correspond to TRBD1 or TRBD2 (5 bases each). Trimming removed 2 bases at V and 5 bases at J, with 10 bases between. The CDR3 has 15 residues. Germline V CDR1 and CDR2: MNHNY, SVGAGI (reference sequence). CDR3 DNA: TGTGCCAGCAGTTACGGGGGTCCCCGGGCCAACGTCCTGACTTTC. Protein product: CASSYGGPRANVLTF.

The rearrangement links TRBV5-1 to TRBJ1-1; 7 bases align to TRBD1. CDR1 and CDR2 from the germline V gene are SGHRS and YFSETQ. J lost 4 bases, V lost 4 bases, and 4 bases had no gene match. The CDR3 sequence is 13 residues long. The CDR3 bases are TGCGCCAGCAGCCAACAGGGGTTCACTGAAGCTTTCTTT. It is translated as CASSQQGFTEAFF.

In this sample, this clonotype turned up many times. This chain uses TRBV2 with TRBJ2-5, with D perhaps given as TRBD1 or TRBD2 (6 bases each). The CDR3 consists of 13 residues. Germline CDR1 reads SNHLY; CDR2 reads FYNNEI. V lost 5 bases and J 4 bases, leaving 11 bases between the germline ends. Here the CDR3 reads CASSRKGGETQYF. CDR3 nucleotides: TGTGCCAGCAGTCGCAAGGGGGGAGAGACCCAGTACTTC.